The 18 T cell receptor beta chains below all came from one sample that was sequenced in a study of T-cell reconstitution after alpha-beta-depleted transplantation in children. Preparation of the TCRbeta library was carried out with unique molecular identifiers. MiXCR, applied by TCRdb to the PCR reads, yields one record per CDR3 protein. There are roughly 52,000 distinct CDR3 sequences in the sample; 5.8% occur only once, and over 30% lies in the top ten. Material: PBMCs, mostly from graft donor cells, obtained 60 days after TCRalphabeta/CD19-depleted stem cell transplant. These receptor sequences come from a female patient aged 2-9 years who had a stem cell transplant for aplastic anemia, so the T cells may come from the graft donor.

This clonotype was seen many times. The chain joins TRBV10-3 to TRBJ2-3, with 11 nucleotides matching TRBD2. With 3 bases clipped from V and 5 bases from J, the junction kept 4 bases outside the gene matches. The germline gives CDR1 ENHRY, CDR2 SYGVKD. This CDR3 is built from 15 residues. DNA for the CDR3: TGTGCCATCAGTGAACTAGCGGGAGCTAGAGATACGCAGTATTTT. Its protein product is CAISELAGARDTQYF.

In its sample, this clonotype was seen many times. The genes are TRBV12-3 or TRBV12-4 and TRBJ2-5, with 7 bases fitting TRBD2. CDR3 length equals 16 residues. V dropped 4 bases and J dropped 0; count of bases not matched to a gene: 8. The CDR3 DNA follows: TGTGCCAGCAGTTCTGGGGGGGGTCGATACCAAGAGACCCAGTACTTC. Amino acid sequence: CASSSGGGRYQETQYF.

This clonotype was counted between two and nine times. The chain couples TRBV18 to TRBJ2-1; the match to TRBD2 covers 7 bases. CDR3 length: 15 residues. The germline CDR1 and CDR2 sequences are KGHSH and LQKENI. The V gene end was trimmed by 4 bases and the J gene end by 5 bases; junction bases not matched to a gene: 8. The CDR3: CASSLFGTTDNEQFF. The DNA of the CDR3 is TGTGCCAGCTCACTATTCGGGACTACCGACAATGAGCAGTTCTTC.

Ten or more counts support this clonotype. The rearrangement joins TRBV20-1 to TRBJ2-1; tentative D call: TRBD1 (5 bases). V was cut by 0 bases and J by 0 bases, with 15 bases left in between. CDR1 and CDR2 from the germline V gene are DFQATT and SNEGSKA (reference sequence). The length of the CDR3 is 17 residues. The CDR3 sequence is CSARDQLAGLSYNEQFF. CDR3 DNA: TGCAGTGCTAGAGATCAACTGGCAGGGCTCTCCTACAATGAGCAGTTCTTC.

This clonotype was counted many times. The chain is built from TRBV20-1 and TRBJ2-1; 10 bases are shared with TRBD1. Germline V gene lookup returns CDR1 DFQATT and CDR2 SNEGSKA (reference sequence). V gave up 0 bases and J gave up 8 bases; unmatched junction bases: 4. The CDR3 length is 14 residues. The CDR3 DNA reads as TGCAGTGCTAGAGAGGGACAGGGGATATATGAGCAGTTCTTC. It is translated as CSAREGQGIYEQFF.

This clonotype was seen many times. The genes are TRBV20-1 and TRBJ2-7; TRBD2 agrees at 9 bases. The CDR3 runs 14 residues. After removal of 0 bases from V and 3 bases from J, the junction contained 3 bases not matched to a gene. Germline V gives CDR1 DFQATT, CDR2 SNEGSKA (reference sequence). The DNA for the CDR3 is TGCAGTGCTAGAGAACCACTAGCGGGCTACGAGCAGTACTTC. This sequence encodes CSAREPLAGYEQYF.

This clonotype was observed at least ten times. The chain couples TRBV6-1 to TRBJ2-1; tentatively, D is TRBD2 (5 bases). Germline assignment: CDR1 MNHNS and CDR2 SASEGT. V shed 6 bases and J shed 0 bases, with 12 bases lying between them. CDR3 length: 15 residues. In DNA, the CDR3 is TGTGCCAGCAGAGGAGGTCCTAGCTCCTACAATGAGCAGTTCTTC. This gives the protein CASRGGPSSYNEQFF.

The rearrangement uses TRBV6-6 and TRBJ2-2; 12 nucleotides match TRBD1. Germline CDR1 and CDR2: MNHNY and SVGAGI (reference sequence). Trimming took 5 bases from V and 5 from J; bases not matched to a gene: 12. CDR3 length: 18 residues. The CDR3 region is CASSHQGTGGSLTGELFF. For the CDR3, the DNA is TGTGCCAGCAGTCACCAGGGGACAGGGGGCAGTCTTACCGGGGAGCTGTTTTTT.

This clonotype was seen at least ten times. V is TRBV19 and J is TRBJ2-5; tentatively, D is TRBD1 or TRBD2 (5 bases each). Trimming took off 3 bases at V and 5 bases at J, with 13 bases between the two ends. Germline V gene lookup returns CDR1 LNHDA and CDR2 SQIVND (reference sequence). CDR3 length: 14 residues. CDR3 sequence: CASSMWWDPETQYF. For the CDR3, the DNA is TGTGCCAGTAGTATGTGGTGGGACCCGGAGACCCAGTACTTC.

In its sample, this clonotype was seen a few times. This chain uses TRBV5-1 with TRBJ1-1, with D perhaps matching TRBD1 (6 bases). Germline values: CDR1 SGHRS, CDR2 YFSETQ. The CDR3 runs 14 residues. V was clipped by 0 bases and J by 4 bases, with 10 bases between them. The CDR3 is CASSLEVGGTEAFF. In DNA form, the CDR3 reads TGCGCCAGCAGCTTGGAGGTAGGGGGCACTGAAGCTTTCTTT.

Remarks on this clonotype: A much larger clone differs from this one at a single base, so this may be a read error. The chain is built from TRBV20-1 and TRBJ1-3; a weak D match, TRBD1 (5 bases). Germline V gene lookup returns CDR1 DFQATT and CDR2 SNEGSKA (reference sequence). The CDR3 covers 13 residues. CDR3 amino acids: CSAKRGDGNTTYF. The DNA of the CDR3 is TGCAGTGCTAAGAGGGGAGATGGAAACACCACATATTTT.

This clonotype has ten or more counts. The chain joins TRBV5-1 to TRBJ2-7, with D hard to call. Per germline, CDR1 SGHRS and CDR2 YFSETQ. V was clipped by 4 bases and J by 4 bases, with 6 bases between them. This CDR3 is 11 amino acids long. This chain's CDR3 is CASSPLYEQYF. CDR3 nucleotides: TGCGCCAGCAGCCCACTTTACGAGCAGTACTTC.

This clonotype was recorded at least ten times. V is TRBV11-2 and J is TRBJ2-7; 8 bases fit TRBD1. Trimming cost V 10 bases and J 3 bases; bases outside gene matches: 8. The CDR3 covers 13 residues. Germline-derived CDR1 and CDR2 are SGHAT and FQNNGV. The CDR3 spells CAIGQGPIYEQYF. DNA for the CDR3: TGTGCCATCGGACAGGGACCTATCTACGAGCAGTACTTC.

Ten or more counts support this clonotype. The J gene is TRBJ1-5, the V gene TRBV28, with D possibly matching TRBD1 (5 bases). Germline CDR1 is MDHEN and CDR2 is SYDVKM. The CDR3 is 15 amino acids. Trimming shortened V by 6 bases and J by 2 bases, and 14 bases separated the two germline ends. The CDR3 sequence is CASRGPKGRNQPQHF. The CDR3 DNA follows: TGTGCCAGCAGAGGTCCCAAGGGACGCAATCAGCCCCAGCATTTT.

This clonotype was seen a few times. The chain carries TRBV7-8 and TRBJ1-5; 7 nucleotides agree with TRBD1. CDR1 is SGHVS, CDR2 FQNEAQ, per germline. The length of the CDR3 is 16 residues. The V segment lost 4 bases and the J segment 10 bases; nucleotides outside the gene matches: 16. This chain's CDR3 is CASSWANDRAVRPQHF. The CDR3 DNA reads TGTGCCAGCAGCTGGGCAAACGACAGGGCGGTGAGACCCCAGCATTTT.

There are many counts of this clonotype. The chain employs TRBV20-1 and TRBJ2-7; perhaps TRBD2 as D (6 bases). This CDR3 is built from 14 residues. Between the trimmed V and J ends, which lost 3 bases and 2 bases, there was a span of 14 bases. The V gene's germline CDR1 is DFQATT and CDR2 SNEGSKA (reference sequence). The CDR3 protein is CSASPGSGPYEQYF. Here the CDR3 DNA reads TGCAGTGCTAGTCCAGGTAGCGGCCCCTACGAGCAGTACTTC.

This clonotype was seen many times. The V call is TRBV18, the J call TRBJ2-5; D gene ambiguous. Germline V gene lookup returns CDR1 KGHSH and CDR2 LQKENI. The CDR3 loop spans 13 amino acids. Trimming cost V 3 bases and J 0 bases, with 5 bases left between them. Here the CDR3 DNA reads TGTGCCAGCTCACCCGGGTACCAAGAGACCCAGTACTTC. Its translation is CASSPGYQETQYF. The entire variable domain, with the rest obtained from reference TRBV18 and TRBJ2-5, is as follows: NAGVMQNPRHLVRRRGQEARLRCSPMKGHSHVYWYRQLPEEGLKFMVYLQKENIIDESGMPKERFSAEFPKEGPSILRIQQVVRGDSAAYFCASSPGYQETQYFGPGTRLLVL.

This clonotype was seen ten or more times. V gene TRBV5-1 combines with J gene TRBJ2-7; the D gene is possibly TRBD1 (5 bases). Trimming removed 4 bases at V and 0 bases at J, with 14 bases between. Germline assignment: CDR1 SGHRS and CDR2 YFSETQ. The CDR3 runs to 15 residues. DNA for the CDR3: TGCGCCAGCAGCGCCAGGGTTGTGGGCTCCTACGAGCAGTACTTC. This translates into CASSARVVGSYEQYF.